Sequencing of this T cell receptor beta chain was carried out in a study of molecular identifiers for immune sequencing clone quantification. The V gene's germline CDR1 is MNHNS and CDR2 SASEGT. The CDR3 runs to 18 residues. The ends lost 5 bases at V and 3 bases at J; junction bases unmatched: 13. A note on this clonotype: Antigen specificity is unknown.

TCRdb independently ran MiXCR on the PCR reads; one entry per CDR3 protein. Of about 500,000 distinct CDR3 sequences in the sample, 20% to 25% were seen once. Study results and caveats: Whereas clones above 20 RNA copies held under 1% of naive-cell molecules, they held over 98% of effector molecules. Spiked Jurkat TCR RNA equivalent to one cell reportedly surfaced among over 850,000 naive cells.

Input material: naive CD8+ T cells from blood, with Jurkat cell RNA spiked in. Subset here: FACS-sorted CD8+CD4-CCR7+CD45RA+ naive T cells. The chain carries TRBV6-1 and TRBJ1-5; 10 bases map to TRBD1. The TCR originated in a human donor in good health. Some libraries in this study had Jurkat cell RNA spiked in. CDR3 protein: CASSKEWDRGMNNQPQHF. CDR3 in DNA: TGTGCCAGCAGTAAAGAGTGGGACAGGGGCATGAACAATCAGCCCCAGCATTTT.